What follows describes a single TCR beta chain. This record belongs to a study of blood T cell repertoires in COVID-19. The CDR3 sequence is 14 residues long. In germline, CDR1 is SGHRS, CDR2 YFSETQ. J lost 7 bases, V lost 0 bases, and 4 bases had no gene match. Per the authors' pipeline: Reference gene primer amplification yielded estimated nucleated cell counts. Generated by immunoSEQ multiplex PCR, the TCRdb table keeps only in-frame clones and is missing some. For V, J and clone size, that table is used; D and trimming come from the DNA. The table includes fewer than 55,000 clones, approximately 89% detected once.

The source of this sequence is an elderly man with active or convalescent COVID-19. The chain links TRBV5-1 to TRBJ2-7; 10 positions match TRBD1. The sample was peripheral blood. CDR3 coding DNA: TGCGCCAGCAGCTTGGTAGGGACAGGGGATGAGCAGTACTTC. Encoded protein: CASSLVGTGDEQYF.